These 9 T cell receptor beta chains were sequenced from one sample in a study of T cells in women clearing cervical HPV infection. Assay used: immunoSEQ multiplex PCR; TCRdb lists only in-frame clones, some missing. This repertoire includes about 23,000 clones. Sequenced: blood buffy coat. These receptors were collected from a woman between 18 and 70 years old with a cervical HPV16 infection that either progressed to CIN3+ or cleared (not recorded which).

Of note for this clone: The read terminates 3 residues before the CDR3 end, so the remaining end is supplied by the germline J gene. V and J are TRBV11-2 and TRBJ2-1; TRBD2 matches 8 bases. CDR3 length: 15 amino acids. Per the germline V gene, CDR1 is SGHAT and CDR2 is FQNNGV. V shed 8 bases and J 0 bases; nucleotides not matched to a gene: 6. CDR3 DNA, as far as it was read: TGTGCCAGCGCCCCGGGGGGGAGCTCCTACAATGAG. Amino acids: CASAPGGSSYNE. The entire CDR3 reads CASAPGGSSYNEQFF. Complete variable domain (other parts from reference TRBV11-2 and TRBJ2-1): EAGVAQSPRYKIIEKRQSVAFWCNPISGHATLYWYQQILGQGPKLLIQFQNNGVVDDSQLPKDRFSAERLKGVDSTLKIQPAKLEDSAVYLCASAPGGSSYNEQFFGPGTRLTVL.

With respect to this clone: The read terminates 3 residues ahead of where the CDR3 ends, so the germline J gene completes it. This rearrangement joins TRBV19 to TRBJ2-3, with 14 bases that match TRBD2. The V segment lost 5 bases and the J segment 5 bases; nucleotides outside the gene matches: 9. The CDR3 consists of 17 residues. CDR1 is LNHDA and CDR2 is SQIVND in the germline V gene (reference sequence). The CDR3 sequence is CASSLRLAGGVRDTQYF. CDR3 bases read: TGTGCCAGTAGTCTCAGACTAGCGGGAGGGGTGAGAGATACG.

This clone shows up as large by frequency. Sequencing ends 3 residues short of the CDR3 end; the germline J gene provides the rest. The sample carries other DNA sequences with the same CDR3. J is TRBJ2-1 and V is TRBV7-9; weak D call: TRBD2 (6 bases). Trimming pared 4 bases from V and 4 bases from J, leaving 8 bases between. CDR1 SEHNR and CDR2 FQNEAQ come from the germline V gene (reference sequence). The CDR3 is 13 amino acids. CDR3 DNA (partial): TGTGCCAGCAGCTCGGACTATTACAATGAG. This translates into CASSSDYYNE. The entire CDR3 sequence reads CASSSDYYNEQFF. The full variable domain, with the rest looked up from reference TRBV7-9 and TRBJ2-1, is DTGVSQNPRHKITKRGQNVTFRCDPISEHNRLYWYRQTLGQGPEFLTYFQNEAQLEKSRLLSDRFSAERPKGSFSTLEIQRTEQGDSAMYLCASSSDYYNEQFFGPGTRLTVL.

The CDR3 region is CASSSPSPGGLVFAGELFF. The covered CDR3 bases are TGCGCCAGCAGCTCCCCTTCCCCAGGGGGTTTGGTGTTCGCCGGGGAG. The V and J genes are TRBV5-1 and TRBJ2-2; 7 bases are a match to TRBD1. The read finishes 3 residues shy of the CDR3 end, and the germline J gene is used to complete it. Germline CDR1 and CDR2: SGHRS and YFSETQ. This CDR3 spans 19 amino acids. Unmatched junction bases numbered 20, after V lost 3 bases and J lost 6 bases. Supplemented by reference TRBV5-1 and TRBJ2-2, the full variable domain reads KAGVTQTPRYLIKTRGQQVTLSCSPISGHRSVSWYQQTPGQGLQFLFEYFSETQRNKGNFPGRFSGRQFSNSRSEMNVSTLELGDSALYLCASSSPSPGGLVFAGELFFGEGSRLTVL.

Comment on this clone: The read ends 3 residues before the CDR3 terminus; that terminus is restored from the germline J gene. The chain is built from TRBV4-1 and TRBJ2-7; perhaps TRBD1 as D (5 bases). Trimming stripped 1 base from V and 0 bases from J, with 10 bases between. Germline V gene sequence: CDR1 MGHRA, CDR2 YSYEKL. The CDR3 runs to 15 residues. CDR3 loop: CASSQGVTGSYEQYF. CDR3 bases read: TGCGCCAGCAGCCAAGGGGTCACAGGCTCCTACGAG.

About this clone: The missing CDR3 end, 3 residues past where the read stops, is filled in from the germline J gene. The rearrangement links TRBV19 to TRBJ2-1; 13 nucleotides match TRBD2. In germline, CDR1 is LNHDA, CDR2 SQIVND (reference sequence). This CDR3 is built from 18 residues. Trimming removed 6 bases from V and 1 base from J; junction bases left unmatched: 9. The covered CDR3 bases are TGTGCCAGTAGGTCACTACTAGCGGGGGGGCGATCCTACAATGAG. Protein product: CASRSLLAGGRSYNE. The full CDR3 reads CASRSLLAGGRSYNEQFF.

Note on this clone: The read gets to within 3 residues of the CDR3 end, and the germline J gene fills in the rest. The V and J genes are TRBV14 and TRBJ1-1; D ambiguous. Per the germline V gene, CDR1 is SGHDN and CDR2 is FVKESK. The CDR3 consists of 12 residues. V dropped 1 base and J dropped 6 bases, with 6 bases sitting between them. This CDR3 is CASSQAGPEAFF. CDR3 DNA (partial): TGTGCCAGCAGCCAAGCTGGCCCTGAA. The variable domain in full, with the rest retrieved from reference TRBV14 and TRBJ1-1, is EAGVTQFPSHSVIEKGQTVTLRCDPISGHDNLYWYRRVMGKEIKFLLHFVKESKQDESGMPNNRFLAERTGGTYSTLKVQPAELEDSGVYFCASSQAGPEAFFGQGTRLTVV.

Comments on this clone: The observed sequence ends 3 residues before the CDR3 terminus, with the missing tail filled in from the germline J gene. This chain connects TRBV11-3 to TRBJ2-5, with 8 bases fitting TRBD2. The CDR3 extends over 15 amino acids. Germline V gene lookup returns CDR1 SGHNT and CDR2 YENEEA. Unmatched junction bases numbered 7, after V lost 3 bases and J lost 4 bases. CDR3 loop: CASSLRGVGGETQYF. The DNA read from the CDR3 is TGTGCCAGCAGCTTGCGGGGGGTCGGTGGAGAGACC. Drawing the rest from reference TRBV11-3 and TRBJ2-5, the complete variable domain is EAGVVQSPRYKIIEKKQPVAFWCNPISGHNTLYWYLQNLGQGPELLIRYENEEAVDDSQLPKDRFSAERLKGVDSTLKIQPAELGDSAVYLCASSLRGVGGETQYFGPGTRLLVL.

A remark on this clone: Coverage ceases 3 residues before the CDR3 finishes, and the germline J gene fills in the end. The V gene is TRBV29-1, the J gene TRBJ2-3, with 7 positions matching TRBD1. Trimming took 6 bases from V and 4 from J; bases not matched to a gene: 13. CDR3 length equals 15 residues. Germline CDR1 SQVTM, CDR2 ANQGSEA. CDR3 DNA (partial): TGCAGCGTGGGGTCCAGGGGGATTTTGGCAGATACG. Translating it yields CSVGSRGILADT. The complete CDR3 sequence is CSVGSRGILADTQYF.